Following are 6 T cell receptor beta chains from one sample sequenced in a study. TCRdb recomputed calls from the 5' RACE reads with MiXCR, one row per CDR3 protein. The table shows 10,000 to 14,000 distinct CDR3 sequences, with about 51% occurring only once. Material for sequencing was tumor-infiltrating naive CD4+ T cells sorted from the breast tumor. Indicated subset: naive CD4+ T cells, CD4+CD45RA+CD25-. The receptors come from a female donor with breast cancer.

This clonotype was recorded once. This chain links TRBV10-3 with TRBJ1-3; D remains ambiguous. V dropped 3 bases and J dropped 0 bases, with 15 bases sitting between them. Germline V gives CDR1 ENHRY, CDR2 SYGVKD. CDR3 length equals 17 residues. CDR3: CAISDSTKDISGNTIYF. The CDR3 DNA is TGTGCCATCAGTGATTCGACCAAAGACATCTCTGGAAACACCATATATTTT.

The chain recombines TRBV6-5 with TRBJ2-1, with a weak D call TRBD2 (5 bases). The CDR3 totals 12 residues. Germline CDR1 reads MNHEY; CDR2 reads SVGAGI. Trimming cost V 7 bases and J 9 bases, with 13 bases left between them. CDR3 DNA: TGTGCCAGCACCAGGACTGGAGGTGAGCAGTTCTTC. It yields the protein CASTRTGGEQFF.

The rearrangement joins TRBV6-2 or TRBV6-3 to TRBJ1-5, with 7 bases identical to TRBD1. Germline trimming cut 7 bases from V and 0 bases from J; bases unmatched to any gene: 3. This CDR3 has 14 amino acids. CDR1 and CDR2 (germline): MNHEY, SVGEGT. The CDR3 here is CASKTGDSNQPQHF. For the CDR3, the DNA is TGTGCCAGCAAAACAGGGGATAGCAATCAGCCCCAGCATTTT.

V gene TRBV20-1 combines with J gene TRBJ2-7, with D perhaps TRBD1 or TRBD2 (5 bases each). There are 12 residues in the CDR3. The germline gives CDR1 DFQATT, CDR2 SNEGSKA (reference sequence). V dropped 6 bases and J dropped 0 bases, with 9 bases sitting between them. DNA for the CDR3: TGCAGTGCGTGGGACGACTCCTACGAGCAGTACGTC. Its translation: CSAWDDSYEQYV.

This rearrangement joins TRBV20-1 to TRBJ2-7, with D perhaps matching TRBD2 (5 bases). Trimming removed 0 bases at V and 0 bases at J, with 9 bases between. The V gene's germline CDR1 is DFQATT and CDR2 SNEGSKA (reference sequence). The CDR3 has 14 amino acids. DNA for the CDR3: TGCAGTGCTAGAGATACGGCGGGCTCCTACGAGCAGTACGTC. Its protein is CSARDTAGSYEQYV.

The J gene is TRBJ2-1, the V gene TRBV12-3 or TRBV12-4, with 11 nucleotides matching TRBD2. Trimming cost V 5 bases and J 2 bases; bases outside gene matches: 2. The CDR3 length is 15 residues. This CDR3 reads CASSPSGRPYNEQFF. The CDR3 DNA follows: TGTGCCAGCAGTCCTAGCGGGAGGCCCTACAATGAGCAGTTCTTC.